The 6 T cell receptor beta chains presented below share a single source sample, sequenced in a study of blood T cells in healthy people across ages (dated by TCRdb to 2013 to 2016). Library generation was performed with 5' RACE. TCRdb records Illumina HiSeq 2500 as the sequencer. A second PCR of about 7 to 12 cycles was performed with a sample-barcoded 5' primer and a J-beta primer mix. TCRdb reran the public reads through fastp at Q25 and MiXCR, keeping productive beta chains. Records with the same CDR3 protein are collapsed into one entry carrying the most frequent genes and DNA. In this sample the table shows 1.5 million to 2 million distinct CDR3 sequences, about 28% of which occur a single time. Of the sample, 6.5% to 8.5% is held by the ten largest clones. Source material: blood. Every receptor here comes from a woman aged 25 to 39 in good health.

Comment on this clonotype: A much bigger clone sits one base away, suggesting this may be a read error. In this CDR3 the conserved last residue, phenylalanine or tryptophan, is missing, so a read error is likely. The V gene is TRBV12-3 or TRBV12-4, the J gene TRBJ2-1; 9 nucleotides agree with TRBD2. V lost 1 base and J lost 10; bases outside the gene matches: 11. This CDR3 spans 16 amino acids. The CDR3 loop reads CASSLESGVGLAEQFL. As DNA, the CDR3 is TGTGCCAGCAGTTTAGAATCGGGAGTCGGACTAGCGGAGCAGTTCCTC.

The chain recombines TRBV5-1 with TRBJ2-2; D not resolved. There are 14 residues in the CDR3. CDR1 is SGHRS and CDR2 is YFSETQ in the germline V gene. V was cut by 0 bases and J by 10 bases, with 13 bases left in between. The CDR3 DNA reads as TGCGCCAGCAGCTTGGAAGGGATCTCCGTGGAGCTGTTTTTT. It encodes CASSLEGISVELFF.

Regarding this clonotype: Possible read error: a much larger clone is one base away. The chain combines TRBV2 with TRBJ1-2; 10 nucleotides match TRBD1. Germline CDR1 reads SNHLY; CDR2 reads FYNNEI. CDR3 size: 14 residues. After removal of 6 bases from V and 4 bases from J, the junction contained 5 bases not matched to a gene. CDR3 residues: CASRGDRGTYGYTF. CDR3 sequence (DNA): TGTGCCAGCAGAGGGGACAGGGGAACCTATGGCTACACCTTC.

This clonotype was counted a single time. The chain combines TRBV15 with TRBJ2-3; 13 bases agree with TRBD2. Germline loops: CDR1 LNHNV, CDR2 YYDKDF (reference sequence). This CDR3 is built from 16 residues. Trimming removed 0 bases from V and 3 bases from J; junction bases left unmatched: 0. CDR3: CATSRETSGGTDTQYF. The CDR3 DNA reads as TGTGCCACCAGCAGAGAGACTAGCGGGGGGACAGATACGCAGTATTTT.

This clonotype was seen a few times. The V and J genes are TRBV28 and TRBJ1-4; 10 nucleotides match TRBD1. V dropped 6 bases and J dropped 9; count of bases not matched to a gene: 10. The CDR3 covers 15 residues. Germline CDR1 MDHEN, CDR2 SYDVKM. DNA of the CDR3: TGTGCCAGCAGCCCCCAGGGACAGGGGAGCAAAAAACTGTTTTTT. Translation gives CASSPQGQGSKKLFF.

The chain couples TRBV20-1 to TRBJ1-4; 9 bases align to TRBD1. The CDR3 has 13 residues. Looked up from germline, CDR1 is DFQATT and CDR2 is SNEGSKA (reference sequence). The junction had 7 bases not matched to a gene; V was cut back by 6 bases and J by 8 bases. CDR3 in amino acids: CSAKQGAWEKLFF. CDR3 coding DNA: TGCAGTGCGAAACAGGGGGCTTGGGAAAAACTGTTTTTT.